These 2 T cell receptor beta chains share one sample of origin, sequenced in a study of cytomegalovirus exposure and HLA in healthy donors. Both 60 Vbeta primers and 13 Jbeta primers went into the PCR. The assay was immunoSEQ multiplex PCR, and TCRdb's table has in-frame clones only and misses some. Counted here are approximately 120,000 clones, over 70% occurring once; the ten biggest clones make up under 3.5%. Input material: PBMCs. These receptors originate from a woman aged 45-59 years in good health and CMV-seronegative.

J is TRBJ2-3 and V is TRBV2; D is undetermined. Germline V lookup: CDR1 SNHLY, CDR2 FYNNEI. The CDR3 is 12 amino acids. V lost 4 bases to trimming and J lost 4 bases, with 6 bases between them. The CDR3: CASSVTADTQYF. The CDR3 DNA is TGTGCCAGCAGTGTCACAGCAGATACGCAGTATTTT.

The chain is built from TRBV4-1 and TRBJ1-2; 7 bases line up with TRBD1. Losses at the gene ends were 1 base for V and 5 bases for J; bases not matched to a gene: 1. Looked up from germline, CDR1 is MGHRA and CDR2 is YSYEKL. The CDR3 covers 13 residues. DNA of the CDR3: TGCGCCAGCAGCCAAGGACAGGGATATGGCTACACCTTC. It encodes CASSQGQGYGYTF.